This paragraph reports one T cell receptor beta chain. Its target is not known. Germline CDR1 reads SGHRS; CDR2 reads YFSETQ. The V end was cut by 4 bases, the J end by 4 bases, with 14 bases between. The CDR3 contains 14 residues. This entry comes from a study of response to subunit inactivated influenza vaccine. Regarding the study as a whole: Authors suggested few new T cells are recruited by each seasonal influenza vaccination.

TCRdb recomputed calls from the RT-PCR reads with MiXCR, one row per CDR3 protein. The sample contains 500,000 to 600,000 distinct CDR3 sequences, roughly 15% of which appear only once. This chain joins TRBV5-1 and TRBJ1-1; unclear D gene. This clonotype originated in a man aged 45-60 years who received an inactivated influenza vaccine. This material consisted of PBMCs from blood, taken 11 to 12 days after vaccination. CDR3 sequence reads: CASSPLRDGTEAFF. In DNA, the CDR3 is TGCGCCAGCAGCCCGCTCCGAGACGGCACTGAAGCTTTCTTT.